This is a list of T cell receptor beta chains from one sample in a study of blood T cell repertoires in COVID-19. Sequencing was performed with immunoSEQ multiplex PCR; in TCRdb, only in-frame clones are kept and a portion is missing. The profile shows 130,000 to 150,000 clones, approximately 80% of them singletons. Sequenced sample: peripheral blood. The origin of the receptors is a man in his 60s with active or convalescent COVID-19. Both conserved end residues are part of each CDR3. The order of the fields is V gene, J gene, D gene, clone size, CDR3 protein, CDR3 DNA. A D gene is named only where the DNA matches it firmly. Some rows mark clone size as missing; the rest say once, few, many or name a class of expanded clone.

TRBV6-5	TRBJ1-2	.	few	CATLRGEAGYTF	TGTGCCACCCTGCGGGGGGAGGCTGGCTACACCTTC
TRBV28	TRBJ2-1	TRBD2	.	CASSFGGGLKYNEQFF	TGTGCCAGCAGTTTTGGGGGGGGACTTAAATACAATGAGCAGTTCTTC
TRBV28	TRBJ1-5	.	.	CASSFPSGSNQPQHF	TGTGCCAGCAGTTTCCCCTCGGGGAGCAATCAGCCCCAGCATTTT
TRBV30	TRBJ1-5	TRBD1	.	CAWSVLGGEQPQHF	TGTGCCTGGAGTGTACTAGGGGGCGAACAGCCCCAGCATTTT
TRBV30	TRBJ1-6	.	.	CAWSSPGGYNSPLHF	TGTGCCTGGAGTTCCCCGGGGGGCTATAATTCACCCCTCCACTTT
TRBV4-3	TRBJ2-3	TRBD1	.	CASSQVYRTGGTDTQYF	TGCGCCAGCAGCCAAGTTTACCGCACAGGGGGCACAGATACGCAGTATTTT
TRBV28	TRBJ2-3	TRBD1	.	CASGRDSSTDTQYF	TGTGCCAGTGGCCGGGACAGTAGCACAGATACGCAGTATTTT
TRBV6-5	TRBJ1-2	.	.	CASSYSEYYRSYGYTF	TGTGCCAGCAGTTACAGCGAATATTATAGGAGCTATGGCTACACCTTC
TRBV6-1	TRBJ1-6	.	.	CASSGTGLSSYNSPLHF	TGTGCCAGCAGTGGAACAGGGCTGAGCTCCTATAATTCACCCCTCCACTTT
TRBV5-4	TRBJ1-5	.	few	CASSLRGSNQPQHF	TGTGCCAGCAGCTTGAGAGGGAGCAATCAGCCCCAGCATTTT
TRBV6-2/TRBV6-3	TRBJ1-2	.	.	CASSYSSIAYGYTF	TGTGCCAGCAGTTACTCCTCCATAGCCTATGGCTACACCTTC
TRBV9	TRBJ2-2	TRBD2	.	CASSPSGSRTGELFF	TGTGCCAGCAGCCCTAGCGGGAGTCGGACCGGGGAGCTGTTTTTT
TRBV18	TRBJ2-3	.	.	CASSPGRSTDTQYF	TGTGCCAGCTCACCGGGGAGGAGCACAGATACGCAGTATTTT
TRBV7-3	TRBJ2-7	.	.	CVRQVSYEQYF	TGTGTCCGACAGGTGTCGTACGAGCAGTACTTC
TRBV6-5	TRBJ2-5	.	.	CASARRIEETQYF	TGTGCCAGTGCCCGGAGAATTGAAGAGACCCAGTACTTC
TRBV28	TRBJ2-3	TRBD2	.	CASTSGGLGLDTQYF	TGTGCCAGCACCTCGGGGGGACTAGGGCTAGATACGCAGTATTTT
TRBV19	TRBJ1-5	.	few	CASSILQDTQPQHF	TGTGCCAGTAGTATTCTACAGGACACTCAGCCCCAGCATTTT
TRBV7-7	TRBJ2-2	.	.	CASSAVPENGELFF	TGTGCCAGCAGCGCCGTTCCGGAGAACGGGGAGCTGTTTTTT
TRBV7-8	TRBJ1-5	.	.	CASSLVVAAGQPQHF	TGTGCCAGCAGCTTAGTGGTAGCGGCGGGTCAGCCCCAGCATTTT
TRBV18	TRBJ1-1	TRBD1	many	CASSPPRKQRQGGTEAFF	TGTGCCAGCTCACCACCGAGGAAGCAAAGACAGGGGGGCACTGAAGCTTTCTTT
TRBV6-2/TRBV6-3	TRBJ2-1	TRBD2	.	CASSWQGGEQFF	TGTGCCAGCAGTTGGCAGGGAGGGGAGCAGTTCTTC
TRBV5-5	TRBJ1-1	.	.	CASSPSRQGGYEKNIIF	TGTGCCAGCAGCCCAAGCCGCCAGGGTGGGTACGAGAAGAACATTATCTTT
TRBV18	TRBJ2-7	TRBD2	.	CASSPRAGDYEQYF	TGTGCCAGCTCACCACGGGCGGGGGACTACGAGCAGTACTTC
TRBV28	TRBJ1-2	.	.	CASWSERNYGYTF	TGTGCCAGCTGGAGTGAGAGAAACTATGGCTACACCTTC
TRBV5-4	TRBJ2-4	.	.	CASSPRDIAKNIQYF	TGTGCCAGCAGCCCACGGGATATAGCCAAAAACATTCAGTACTTC
TRBV5-4	TRBJ1-2	.	.	CAVRDMRGYTF	TGTGCAGTCCGGGACATGAGGGGCTACACCTTC
TRBV28	TRBJ2-7	.	.	CASKASRGSSYEQYF	TGTGCCAGCAAGGCCTCACGGGGGAGCTCCTACGAGCAGTACTTC
TRBV5-1	TRBJ2-1	TRBD2	.	CASRELAGGSYNEQFF	TGCGCCAGCAGAGAGCTAGCGGGAGGATCCTACAATGAGCAGTTCTTC
TRBV24-1	TRBJ2-1	.	.	CATSVSQSSYNEQFF	TGTGCCACCAGTGTAAGCCAAAGCTCCTACAATGAGCAGTTCTTC
TRBV20-1	TRBJ2-7	.	.	CSAGHGYEQYF	TGCAGTGCTGGACACGGCTACGAGCAGTACTTC
TRBV7-9	TRBJ1-5	.	once	CASSLARGYSNQPQHF	TGTGCCAGCAGCTTAGCGCGGGGATATAGCAATCAGCCCCAGCATTTT
TRBV10-3	TRBJ1-2	.	.	CAISEGRSGYTF	TGTGCCATCAGTGAAGGGAGGAGCGGCTACACCTTC
TRBV11-2	TRBJ2-2	TRBD2	.	CASSFGTSGTGELFF	TGTGCCAGCAGCTTCGGGACTAGCGGCACCGGGGAGCTGTTTTTT
TRBV21-1	TRBJ2-3	.	.	CASTRTGEGTDTQYF	TGTGCCAGCACCCGTACGGGAGAGGGCACAGATACGCAGTATTTT
TRBV5-8	TRBJ1-1	TRBD1	few	CASSSDRANTEAFF	TGTGCCAGCAGCTCCGACAGGGCGAACACTGAAGCTTTCTTT
TRBV18	TRBJ1-1	.	.	CASSPIIGEAFF	TGTGCCAGCTCGCCAATTATCGGTGAAGCTTTCTTT
TRBV19	TRBJ1-5	TRBD1	.	CASSPGQARWEPQHF	TGTGCCAGTAGCCCGGGACAGGCAAGGTGGGAGCCCCAGCATTTT
TRBV5-5	TRBJ2-7	TRBD2	.	CASSLVSLAGALNEQYF	TGTGCCAGCAGCTTGGTGTCCCTAGCGGGAGCTTTAAACGAGCAGTACTTC
TRBV10-3	TRBJ2-2	.	.	CATAGSGGELFF	TGTGCCACAGCAGGGTCGGGCGGGGAGCTGTTTTTT
TRBV5-4	TRBJ1-3	TRBD1	.	CASSVGTGGTGNTIYF	TGTGCCAGCAGCGTCGGGACAGGGGGAACTGGAAACACCATATATTTT
TRBV27	TRBJ2-7	.	many	CASSLLRLRGVEQYF	TGTGCCAGCAGTTTACTCAGATTACGGGGTGTCGAGCAGTACTTC
TRBV7-3	TRBJ2-1	TRBD2	.	CASSPNPGGANEQFF	TGTGCCAGCAGCCCCAACCCGGGAGGCGCAAATGAGCAGTTCTTC
TRBV5-5	TRBJ2-4	TRBD2	.	CASSIYSSGSNIQYF	TGTGCCAGCAGCATTTATTCTAGCGGGAGTAACATTCAGTACTTC
TRBV27	TRBJ1-2	.	.	CASSLSRSTGNYGYTF	TGTGCCAGCAGTTTATCTCGGAGTACAGGGAACTATGGCTACACCTTC